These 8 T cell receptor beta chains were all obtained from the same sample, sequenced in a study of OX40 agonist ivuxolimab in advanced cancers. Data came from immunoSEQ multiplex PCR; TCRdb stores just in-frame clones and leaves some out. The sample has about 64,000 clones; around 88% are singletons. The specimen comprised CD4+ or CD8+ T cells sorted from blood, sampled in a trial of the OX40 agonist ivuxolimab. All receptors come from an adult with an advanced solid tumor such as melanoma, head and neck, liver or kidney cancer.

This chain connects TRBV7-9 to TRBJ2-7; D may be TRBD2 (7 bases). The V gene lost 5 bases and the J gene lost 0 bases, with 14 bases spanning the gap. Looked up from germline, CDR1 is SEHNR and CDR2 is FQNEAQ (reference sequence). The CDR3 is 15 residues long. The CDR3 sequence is CASSGGGRTSYEQYF. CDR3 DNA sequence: TGTGCCAGCAGCGGGGGGGGCAGGACCTCCTACGAGCAGTACTTC.

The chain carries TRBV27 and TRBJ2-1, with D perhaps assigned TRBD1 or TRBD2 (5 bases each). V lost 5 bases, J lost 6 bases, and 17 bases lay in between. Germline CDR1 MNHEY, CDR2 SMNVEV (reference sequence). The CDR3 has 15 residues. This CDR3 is CASSPPGTTGNEQFF. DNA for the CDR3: TGTGCCAGCAGTCCTCCCGGGACGACCGGCAATGAGCAGTTCTTC.

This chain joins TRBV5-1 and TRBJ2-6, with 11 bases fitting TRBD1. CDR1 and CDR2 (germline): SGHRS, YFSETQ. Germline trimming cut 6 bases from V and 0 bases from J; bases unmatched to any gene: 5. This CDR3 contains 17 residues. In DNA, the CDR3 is TGCGCCAGCACCCCCGGGACAGGGGGCTCTGGGGCCAACGTCCTGACTTTC. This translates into CASTPGTGGSGANVLTF.

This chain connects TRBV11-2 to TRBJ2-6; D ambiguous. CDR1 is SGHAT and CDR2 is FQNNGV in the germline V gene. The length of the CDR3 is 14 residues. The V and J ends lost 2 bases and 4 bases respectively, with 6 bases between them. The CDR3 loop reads CASSLPYGANVLTF. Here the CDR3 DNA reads TGTGCCAGCAGCTTACCTTACGGGGCCAACGTCCTGACTTTC.

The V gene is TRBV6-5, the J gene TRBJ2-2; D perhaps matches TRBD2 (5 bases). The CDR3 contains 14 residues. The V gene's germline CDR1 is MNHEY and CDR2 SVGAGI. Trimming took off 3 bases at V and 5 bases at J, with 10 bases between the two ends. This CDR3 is CASSYASRTGELFF. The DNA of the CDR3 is TGTGCCAGCAGTTATGCTAGCCGGACCGGGGAGCTGTTTTTT.

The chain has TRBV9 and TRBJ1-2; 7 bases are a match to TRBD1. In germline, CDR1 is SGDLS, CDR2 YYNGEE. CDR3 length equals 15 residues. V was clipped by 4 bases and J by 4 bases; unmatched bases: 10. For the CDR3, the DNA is TGTGCCAGCAGCTCCCGACAGGGCGTCGGCTATGGCTACACCTTC. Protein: CASSSRQGVGYGYTF.

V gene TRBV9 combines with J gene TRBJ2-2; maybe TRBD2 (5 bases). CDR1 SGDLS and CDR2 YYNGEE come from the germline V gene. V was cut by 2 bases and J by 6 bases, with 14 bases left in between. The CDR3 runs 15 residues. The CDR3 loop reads CASSVEGVQPGELFF. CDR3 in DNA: TGTGCCAGCAGCGTCGAGGGAGTCCAGCCCGGGGAGCTGTTTTTT. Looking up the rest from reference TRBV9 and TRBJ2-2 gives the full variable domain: DSGVTQTPKHLITATGQRVTLRCSPRSGDLSVYWYQQSLDQGLQFLIQYYNGEERAKGNILERFSAQQFPDLHSELNLSSLELGDSALYFCASSVEGVQPGELFFGEGSRLTVL.

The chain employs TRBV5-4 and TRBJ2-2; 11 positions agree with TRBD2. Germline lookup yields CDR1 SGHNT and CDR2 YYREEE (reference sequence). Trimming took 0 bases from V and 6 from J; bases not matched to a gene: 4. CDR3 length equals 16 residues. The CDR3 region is CASSLDGTSGSGELFF. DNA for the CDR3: TGTGCCAGCAGCTTGGATGGGACTAGCGGTTCCGGGGAGCTGTTTTTT. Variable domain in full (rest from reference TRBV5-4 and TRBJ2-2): ETGVTQSPTHLIKTRGQQVTLRCSSQSGHNTVSWYQQALGQGPQFIFQYYREEENGRGNFPPRFSGLQFPNYSSELNVNALELDDSALYLCASSLDGTSGSGELFFGEGSRLTVL.